This T cell receptor (beta chain) was sequenced during a study of immune heterogeneity within non-small cell lung tumors. Study-level information: It was found that the tumors were a handful of squamous cell carcinomas, roughly eleven non-squamous carcinomas and 1 not otherwise specified. Study-wide results and limits: The study found that local T-cell clonality correlated moderately but significantly with local tumor mutational burden (R about 0.34).

Amplification of the TCR beta CDR3 was achieved through multiplex PCR with 32 V and 13 J primers. One entry per CDR3 protein results from TCRdb running MiXCR on the multiplex PCR reads. The table has roughly 11,000 distinct CDR3 sequences, more than 25% seen once. This clonotype occurred many times. Its antigen is as yet unknown. The V gene end was trimmed by 6 bases and the J gene end by 7 bases; junction bases not matched to a gene: 16. The CDR3 contains 18 residues. The V gene's germline CDR1 is LNHDA and CDR2 SQIVND (reference sequence). Samples each supplied about 650 ng of bulk tumor genomic DNA as template. In surgery, several biopsies were collected from each primary tumor at widely spaced sites. Those enrolled were patients newly diagnosed with untreated non-small cell lung cancer and undergoing curative surgery.

J is TRBJ2-1 and V is TRBV19; 12 positions match TRBD1. This receptor was taken from a woman between 50 and 59 years old with non-small cell lung cancer. Sequencing was carried out using lung tumor tissue. Written as DNA, the CDR3 is TGTGCCAGTAGCGGGGGACAGGGGGCAGCGGGAGATAGGAATGAGCAGTTCTTC. Amino acid sequence: CASSGGQGAAGDRNEQFF.